The source of this T cell receptor beta chain is a study of cytomegalovirus exposure and HLA in healthy donors (dated by TCRdb to the late 2010s). Study-wide context: In an earlier analysis of under 600 of the donors, 250 to 350 Gb of sequence data and 90 million to 130 million unique TCR beta sequences from approximately 180 million T cells were reported. Donor age, sex, ethnicity and CMV serostatus were compiled alongside the repertoire data. Across about 380 genotyped donors of the cohort, an average of about 240,000 unique TCR beta nucleotide sequences per donor were sequenced, and around 19% of those sequences were non-productive. A later genetic analysis used genome-wide SNP genotypes for about 60% of the roughly 700 donors, treating that subset as a discovery cohort. A later analysis re-examined previously published TCR beta repertoires from hundreds of donors and added high-resolution HLA genotyping to investigate patterns of TCR occurrence. Class I and class II HLA loci were covered by the typing at four-digit resolution. All discovery cohort repertoires had been generated using a single sequencing platform. The genetic ancestry cluster associated with self-reported Caucasian donors included roughly four fifths of the roughly 400 genotyped donors. Rather than drawing on any new phenotypic data, the later analysis identified candidate immune exposures from TCR beta sequences and the way those sequences occurred across donors. Along with the roughly 610-subject first cohort, a separate validation cohort of over a hundred different subjects was used. Roughly 300 gigabases of sequencing data and around 88 million unique TCR sequences made up an early release that covered nearly 650 HLA-typed donors. The study used immunosequencing to profile the T cell repertoires of about 670 subjects and linked those repertoires to cytomegalovirus serostatus. The study aimed to test whether cataloging public T cell receptors could reveal signatures of past pathogen exposure. High-throughput TCR immunosequencing, statistical association of individual TCRs with disease status, and machine learning were combined to predict cytomegalovirus infection status. The number of donors typed differed by locus, with 629-630 for A, B, C, DRB1 and DQB1, 522 for DQA1, 600 to 610 for DPA1, and around 430 for DPB1. An earlier analysis of approximately 640 of the donors applied high-throughput TCR beta sequencing to assess whether each TCR beta V gene segment acted as functional or pseudogenic. A handful of DR-DQ haplotypes were treated as single units for association and clustering because of strong linkage in the cohort.

The germline V gene (reference sequence) sets CDR1 to SGHNT and CDR2 to YYREEE. The CDR3 runs 18 amino acids, cysteine and phenylalanine included. Only the CDR3 portion is preserved as DNA: 54 bases, with reading frame beginning at the first base. V is pruned by 4 bases and J by 3 bases, leaving 12 bases of the junction without a gene match. The library was prepared using the immunoSEQ multiplex PCR assay. The multiplex PCR relied on a mix of 60 forward primers for TCR Vbeta segments and 13 reverse primers for TCR Jbeta segments. The CDR3 region of rearranged TCR beta genes was amplified from genomic DNA with a multiplex PCR assay. The Illumina HiSeq System was used to sequence the amplified TCR beta libraries as 87-base-pair reads. The paper's processing steps were these. Across the 700 or so repertoires, a later analysis counted tens of millions of unique TCR beta chains, 9 million to 14 million of which were shared by at least two donors. Raw reads were error-corrected and collapsed into unique sequences by a nearest-neighbor algorithm in which closely related sequences were merged to remove PCR and sequencing errors. Alignment of CDR3 sequences to IMGT reference sequences was used to assign V, D and J gene segments. For a sequence to be retained, at least a six-nucleotide match to both a V gene segment and a J gene segment was required. A rearrangement was called productive if the CDR3 had no stop codons and remained in frame with V and J, and every other rearrangement was called non-productive. Following IMGT convention, CDR3 was defined as the stretch from the second conserved V-encoded cysteine to the conserved J-encoded phenylalanine. The earlier analysis of some 540 of the donors excluded any sequence lacking an unambiguous match to a single V gene segment. An earlier analysis of roughly 590 of the donors called V segments functional above 56.7% productive rearrangements and segregating when the between-donor standard deviation exceeded 5%. A statistical classification framework was developed to diagnose cytomegalovirus status using the catalog of TCR beta chain sequences. V and J gene assignment, in a later analysis, came from comparing TCR nucleotide sequences with IMGT/GENE-DB human TR gene sequences. Using the TCRdist pipeline, a later analysis assigned CDR3 sequences along with most-parsimonious VDJ recombination scenarios. In a later analysis, each TCR beta chain was defined by its CDR3 amino acid sequence together with its V-gene family, and reads without a unique V-gene family were excluded. To address suspected cross-contamination and a sequencing artifact, a later analysis removed 450 to 700 highly shared, low-generation-probability nucleotide sequences. In a later analysis, a clonal expansion index was calculated for each public chain from normalized within-repertoire ranks of inferred template counts. Generation probabilities in a later analysis came from a VDJ recombination model fitted to out-of-frame rearrangements, and those results were checked against IGoR. In a later analysis, hypergeometric tests were used to score TCR-TCR, TCR-HLA and TCR-CMV co-occurrence, with a repertoire-size bias correction applied to TCR pairs. To estimate false discovery rates, a later analysis permuted the HLA or CMV assignments 20 times. A later analysis grouped co-occurring TCRs with DBSCAN, adding TCRdist sequence similarity when clustering within HLA-allele-positive subsets. Co-occurrence clustering excluded repertoires with fewer than 30,000 or more than 120,000 public chains, plus five with anomalous nucleotide sharing. TCRdb mirrors the immuneACCESS table, restricted to in-frame sequences. Some clones are absent from its copies; in checked studies, under half trace to an unresolved V gene, and the reason for the others is unknown. That table furnishes V, J and clone size, whereas the DNA furnished D and trimming. In all, the sample holds under 85,000 clones, and about 78% of those were seen once. The ten most abundant clones make up more than 2.5% of the sample.

The cohort was made up of about 670 healthy bone marrow donors. Cohort members were all nominally healthy when sampled, although unrecorded immune exposures were likely present. The donor tested CMV seronegative, placing the donor among the 350 or so seronegative members of the cohort. A peripheral blood sample was provided by each donor, and peripheral blood mononuclear cells were used for TCR beta sequencing. Genomic DNA extraction from the blood cell samples was performed with the Qiagen DNeasy Blood Extraction Kit. This clone was detected only a few times. Its antigen specificity is not known. Per-base quality was not reported, and no clone a single base away is much larger than it. Overall results and qualifications from the work: Linkage disequilibrium might explain the correlated functional status among segregating V segments, but an unknown experimental factor could not be ruled out. In a later analysis, TCR association rates were found to vary across HLA loci, with the most associated TCRs seen for DRB1 alleles and the fewest for HLA-C alleles. This cohort had only TCR beta chains sequenced, and the lack of alpha or paired-chain data limited which features could be detected. According to a later genetic analysis, donors in an Asian-associated ancestry cluster had fewer N-insertions in productive TCRs than the roughly 700-donor mean. When HLA alleles, especially DR and DQ, strongly co-occurred, attributing TCR associations to individual alleles was difficult. In a later analysis, HLA-associated TCR beta chains showed more clonal expansion and lower generation probabilities than non-associated chains that were equally common. A later analysis found that most CMV-associated TCR beta chains appeared HLA-restricted, with HLA associations seemingly driven largely by CMV exposure. HLA typing was unavailable for some donors at each locus, so association tests used only the typed subset. An association between a missense DCLRE1C variant and V-gene and J-gene trimming of TCR beta chains was found in a later genetic analysis and replicated in an independent cohort. The earlier analysis of 587 of the donors excluded approximately 17 rarely observed V segments, including chromosome 9 orphons, because counts were too low. A further reported finding was that TCR beta sequences accurately predicted the HLA-A and HLA-B alleles for most subjects in the first cohort. In vitro tests confirmed that three of the cytomegalovirus-associated TCR beta chains recognize cytomegalovirus antigens. Broadly in line with IMGT annotations, most TCR beta V segments showed up in productive rearrangements about 90% or about 30% of the time in an earlier analysis of some 590 of the donors. A cluster of highly shared sequence variants was judged likely to be a technical artifact of the sequencing pipeline. A later analysis reported that several top co-occurrence clusters appeared linked to parvovirus B19, influenza, CMV and Epstein-Barr virus. The authors suggested that the approach could potentially be extended to other disease states and immunological phenotypes. The classifier was reported to diagnose cytomegalovirus status with high specificity and sensitivity in both the original and validation cohorts. Because the 87-base-pair reads could not distinguish some IMGT-functional V segments, including TRBV6-2 and TRBV6-3, those segments were excluded. The presence/absence analyses assumed that sequencing depth was roughly uniform across donors, and that assumption may not be true. The study gave a list of 150 to 200 TCR beta chains associated with cytomegalovirus. For the cohort, immune exposure information was limited to CMV serostatus. Specific HLA alleles were associated with over 15,000 TCR beta sequences at a false discovery rate of 0.05 in a later analysis. Most TCR sequences were seen in very few donors, while some public TCRs were found in many individuals.

Material for sequencing was PBMCs. This clonotype originated in a young man in good health and CMV-seronegative. The rearranged segments are TRBV5-4 and TRBJ2-2; 10 central bases correspond to TRBD2. The DNA sequence is given as TGTGCCAGCAGCCAAGGAGGAGCGGGGGGGCCAGACACCGGGGAGCTGTTTTTT. Its protein is CASSQGGAGGPDTGELFF.